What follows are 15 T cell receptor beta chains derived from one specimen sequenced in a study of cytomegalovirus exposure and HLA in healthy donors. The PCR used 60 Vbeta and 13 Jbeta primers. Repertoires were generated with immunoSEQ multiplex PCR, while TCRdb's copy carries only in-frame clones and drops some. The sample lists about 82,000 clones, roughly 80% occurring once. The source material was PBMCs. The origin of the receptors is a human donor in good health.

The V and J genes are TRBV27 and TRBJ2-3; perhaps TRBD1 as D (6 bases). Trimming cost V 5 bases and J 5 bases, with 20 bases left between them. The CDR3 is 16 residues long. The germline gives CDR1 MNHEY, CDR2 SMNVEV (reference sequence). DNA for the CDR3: TGTGCCAGCAGTCTACGCCTCCCAGGGGCTGGAGATACGCAGTATTTT. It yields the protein CASSLRLPGAGDTQYF.

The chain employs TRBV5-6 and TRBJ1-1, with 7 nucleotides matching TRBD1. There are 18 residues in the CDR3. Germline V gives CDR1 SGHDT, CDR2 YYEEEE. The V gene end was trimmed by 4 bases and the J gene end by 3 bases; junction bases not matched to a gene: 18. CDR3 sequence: CASSQTLWTGGEDTEAFF. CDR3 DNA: TGTGCCAGCAGCCAAACTCTTTGGACAGGCGGGGAAGACACTGAAGCTTTCTTT.

CDR3 coding DNA: TGCAGCGTCAGAACGAAAGTTGGGAACACTGAAGCTTTCTTT. Translation gives CSVRTKVGNTEAFF. The rearrangement uses TRBV29-1 and TRBJ1-1; D is uncertain. The CDR3 consists of 14 residues. The germline V and J ends were trimmed by 6 bases and 1 base, with 15 bases remaining between them. The germline V gene encodes CDR1 SQVTM and CDR2 ANQGSEA.

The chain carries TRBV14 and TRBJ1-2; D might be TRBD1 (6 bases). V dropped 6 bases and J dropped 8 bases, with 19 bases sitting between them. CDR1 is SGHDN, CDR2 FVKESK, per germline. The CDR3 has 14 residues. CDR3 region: CASRPTGIGYGYTF. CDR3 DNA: TGTGCCAGCAGACCCACAGGGATTGGCTACGGCTACACCTTC.

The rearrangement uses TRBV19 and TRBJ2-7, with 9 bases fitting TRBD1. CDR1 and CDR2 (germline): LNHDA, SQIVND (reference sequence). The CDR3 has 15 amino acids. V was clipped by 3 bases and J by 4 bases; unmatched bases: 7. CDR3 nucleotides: TGTGCCAGTAGTATCGTGGGGACAGGGAATTACGAGCAGTACTTC. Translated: CASSIVGTGNYEQYF.

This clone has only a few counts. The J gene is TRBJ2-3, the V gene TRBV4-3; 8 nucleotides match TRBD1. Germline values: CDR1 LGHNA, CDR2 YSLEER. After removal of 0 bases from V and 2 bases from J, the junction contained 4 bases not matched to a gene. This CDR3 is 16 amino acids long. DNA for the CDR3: TGCGCCAGCAGCCAAGACGCAGGGGGCGCCACAGATACGCAGTATTTT. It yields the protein CASSQDAGGATDTQYF.

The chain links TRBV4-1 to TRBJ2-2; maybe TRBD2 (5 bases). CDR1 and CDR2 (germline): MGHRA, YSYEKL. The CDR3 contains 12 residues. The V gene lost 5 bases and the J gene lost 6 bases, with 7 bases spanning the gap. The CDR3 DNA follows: TGCGCCAGCAGCGAGGGAGCCGGGGAGCTGTTTTTT. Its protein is CASSEGAGELFF.

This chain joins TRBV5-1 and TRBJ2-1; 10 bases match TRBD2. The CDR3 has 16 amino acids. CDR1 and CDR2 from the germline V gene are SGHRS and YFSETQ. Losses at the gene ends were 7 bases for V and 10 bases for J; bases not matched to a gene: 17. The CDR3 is CASGDRPSGGAGEQFF. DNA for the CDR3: TGCGCCAGCGGTGATCGCCCTAGCGGGGGTGCTGGGGAGCAGTTCTTC. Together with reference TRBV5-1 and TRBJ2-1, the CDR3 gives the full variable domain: KAGVTQTPRYLIKTRGQQVTLSCSPISGHRSVSWYQQTPGQGLQFLFEYFSETQRNKGNFPGRFSGRQFSNSRSEMNVSTLELGDSALYLCASGDRPSGGAGEQFFGPGTRLTVL.

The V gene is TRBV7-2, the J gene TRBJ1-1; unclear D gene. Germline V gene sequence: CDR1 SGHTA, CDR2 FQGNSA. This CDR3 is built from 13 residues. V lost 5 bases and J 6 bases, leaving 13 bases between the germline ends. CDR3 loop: CASSPSSSAEAFF. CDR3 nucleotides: TGTGCCAGCAGCCCATCCTCGAGCGCTGAAGCTTTCTTT. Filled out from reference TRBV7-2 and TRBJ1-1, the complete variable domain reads GAGVSQSPSNKVTEKGKDVELRCDPISGHTALYWYRQSLGQGLEFLIYFQGNSAPDKSGLPSDRFSAERTGGSVSTLTIQRTQQEDSAVYLCASSPSSSAEAFFGQGTRLTVV.

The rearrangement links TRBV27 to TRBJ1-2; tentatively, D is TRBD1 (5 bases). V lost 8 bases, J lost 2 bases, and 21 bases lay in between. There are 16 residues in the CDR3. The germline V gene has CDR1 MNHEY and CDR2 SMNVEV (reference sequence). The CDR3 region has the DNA TGTGCCAGCCGCCCTGGGCAGGGTGAAAAGAACTATGGCTACACCTTC. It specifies CASRPGQGEKNYGYTF.

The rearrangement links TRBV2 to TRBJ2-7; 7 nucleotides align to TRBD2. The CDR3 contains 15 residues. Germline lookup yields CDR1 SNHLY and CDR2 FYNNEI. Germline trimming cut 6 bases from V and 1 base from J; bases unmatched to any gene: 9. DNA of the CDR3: TGTGCCAGCAGATATGCTAGCGGCATTTCCTACGAGCAGTACTTC. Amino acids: CASRYASGISYEQYF. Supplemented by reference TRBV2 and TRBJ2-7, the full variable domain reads EPEVTQTPSHQVTQMGQEVILRCVPISNHLYFYWYRQILGQKVEFLVSFYNNEISEKSEIFDDQFSVERPDGSNFTLKIRSTKLEDSAMYFCASRYASGISYEQYFGPGTRLTVT.

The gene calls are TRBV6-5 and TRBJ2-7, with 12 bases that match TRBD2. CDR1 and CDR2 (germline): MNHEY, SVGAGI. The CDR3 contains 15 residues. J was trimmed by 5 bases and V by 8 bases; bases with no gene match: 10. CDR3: CASRGASGGDDEQYF. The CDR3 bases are TGTGCCAGCCGGGGCGCTAGCGGGGGGGACGACGAGCAGTACTTC.

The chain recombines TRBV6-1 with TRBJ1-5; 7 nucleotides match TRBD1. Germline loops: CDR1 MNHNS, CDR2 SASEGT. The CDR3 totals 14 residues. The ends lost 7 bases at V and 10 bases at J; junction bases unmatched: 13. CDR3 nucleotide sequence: TGTGCCAGCATGGAGGTCGACAGGGTGGGACCCCAGCATTTT. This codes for CASMEVDRVGPQHF.

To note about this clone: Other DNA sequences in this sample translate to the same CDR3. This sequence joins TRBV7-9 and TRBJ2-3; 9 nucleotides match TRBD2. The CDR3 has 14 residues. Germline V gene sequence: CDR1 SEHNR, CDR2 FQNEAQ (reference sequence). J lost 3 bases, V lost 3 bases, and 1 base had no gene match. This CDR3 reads CASSLLAGTDTQYF. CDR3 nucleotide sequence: TGTGCCAGCAGCTTGCTAGCGGGGACAGATACGCAGTATTTT.

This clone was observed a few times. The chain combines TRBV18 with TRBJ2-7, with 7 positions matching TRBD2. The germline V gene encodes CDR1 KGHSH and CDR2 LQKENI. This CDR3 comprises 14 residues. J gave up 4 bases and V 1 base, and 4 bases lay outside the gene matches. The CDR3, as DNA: TGTGCCAGCTCACCACTACGGGGGGTGTACGAGCAGTACTTC. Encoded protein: CASSPLRGVYEQYF.